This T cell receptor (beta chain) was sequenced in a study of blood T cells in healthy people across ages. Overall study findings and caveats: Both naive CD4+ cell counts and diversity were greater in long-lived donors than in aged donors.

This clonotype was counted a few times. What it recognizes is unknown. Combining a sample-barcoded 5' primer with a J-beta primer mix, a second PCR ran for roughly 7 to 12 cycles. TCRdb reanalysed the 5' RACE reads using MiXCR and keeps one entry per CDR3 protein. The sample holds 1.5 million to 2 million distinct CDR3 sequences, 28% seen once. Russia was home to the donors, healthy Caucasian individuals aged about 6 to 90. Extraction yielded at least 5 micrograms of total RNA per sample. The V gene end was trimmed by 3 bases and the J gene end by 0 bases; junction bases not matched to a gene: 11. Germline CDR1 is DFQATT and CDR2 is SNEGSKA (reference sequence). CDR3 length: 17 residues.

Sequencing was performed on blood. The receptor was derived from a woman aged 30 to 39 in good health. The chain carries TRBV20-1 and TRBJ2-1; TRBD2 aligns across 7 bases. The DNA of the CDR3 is TGCAGTGCTAGTTCTAGCGGAGGATACAGCTCCTACAATGAGCAGTTCTTC. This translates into CSASSSGGYSSYNEQFF.